The T cell receptor (beta chain) under discussion was sequenced for a study of T cell changes during pregnancy in multiple sclerosis. CDR3 size: 16 residues. V lost 1 base, J lost 4 bases, and 17 bases lay in between. Germline loops: CDR1 SEHNR, CDR2 FQNEAQ (reference sequence). Sequencing used immunoSEQ multiplex PCR; TCRdb keeps in-frame clones, though not all of them. The sample includes more than 55,000 clones, 90% to 95% of them seen just once. The sequence derives from a female donor in good health, enrolled as a control in a pregnancy study. The source was peripheral blood, collected after pregnancy. The J gene is TRBJ2-7, the V gene TRBV7-9; maybe TRBD2 (6 bases). The CDR3: CASSLGRRDSRYEQYF. In DNA form, the CDR3 reads TGTGCCAGCAGCTTAGGTCGGAGGGATAGCCGGTACGAGCAGTACTTC.